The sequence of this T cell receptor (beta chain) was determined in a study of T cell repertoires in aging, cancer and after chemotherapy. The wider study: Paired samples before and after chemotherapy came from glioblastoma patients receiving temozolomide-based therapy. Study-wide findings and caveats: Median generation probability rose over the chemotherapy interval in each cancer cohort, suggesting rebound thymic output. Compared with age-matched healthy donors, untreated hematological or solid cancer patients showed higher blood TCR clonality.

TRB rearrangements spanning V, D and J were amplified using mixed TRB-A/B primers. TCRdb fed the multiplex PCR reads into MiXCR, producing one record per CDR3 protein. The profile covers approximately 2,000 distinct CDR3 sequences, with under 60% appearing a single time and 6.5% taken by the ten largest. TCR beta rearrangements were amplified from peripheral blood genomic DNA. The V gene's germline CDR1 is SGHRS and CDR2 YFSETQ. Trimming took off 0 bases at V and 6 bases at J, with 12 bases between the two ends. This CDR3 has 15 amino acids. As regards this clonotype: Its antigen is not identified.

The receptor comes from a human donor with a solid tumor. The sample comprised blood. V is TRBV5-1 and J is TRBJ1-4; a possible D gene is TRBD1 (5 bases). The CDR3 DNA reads TGCGCCAGCAGCTTGGCGGGCAGGGTTGATGAAAAACTGTTTTTT. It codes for CASSLAGRVDEKLFF.